The sequence of this T cell receptor (beta chain) was determined in a study of blood T cells in healthy people across ages. This CDR3 region has 15 residues. V was shortened by 1 base and J by 0 bases, with 7 bases between the two germline ends. The germline V gene encodes CDR1 SGHTA and CDR2 FQGNSA. Each donor's blood draw was roughly 9.5 milliliters of peripheral blood. It was with a sample-barcoded 5' primer and a J-beta primer mix that a second PCR of roughly 7 to 12 cycles was run. MiXCR was run by TCRdb on the 5' RACE reads, yielding one entry per CDR3 protein. In the table there are hundreds of thousands of distinct CDR3 sequences, roughly three fifths of which are singletons. Study findings and constraints: One million T cells yielded diversity estimates that were considered underestimates.

This clonotype has just a few counts. Its target is not known. This rearrangement joins TRBV7-2 to TRBJ2-1; weak D call: TRBD2 (5 bases). This clonotype originated in a man in his 60s in good health. Sequencing used blood. CDR3 bases: TGTGCCAGCAGCTTAGAGGACTTCTCCTACAATGAGCAGTTCTTC. Translated, it gives CASSLEDFSYNEQFF.